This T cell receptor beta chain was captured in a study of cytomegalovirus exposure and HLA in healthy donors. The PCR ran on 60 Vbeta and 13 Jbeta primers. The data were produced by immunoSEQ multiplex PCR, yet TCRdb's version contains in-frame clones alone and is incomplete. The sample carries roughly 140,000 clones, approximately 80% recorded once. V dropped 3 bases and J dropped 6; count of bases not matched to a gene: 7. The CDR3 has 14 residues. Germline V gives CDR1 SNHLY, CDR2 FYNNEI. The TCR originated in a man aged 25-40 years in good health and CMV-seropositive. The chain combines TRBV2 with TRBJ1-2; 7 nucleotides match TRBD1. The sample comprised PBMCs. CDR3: CASSEFGTENGYTF. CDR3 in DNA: TGTGCCAGCAGTGAGTTTGGGACAGAAAATGGCTACACCTTC.